The sequence of this T cell receptor (beta chain) was determined in a study of T-cell reconstitution after alpha-beta-depleted transplantation in children. Study results and caveats: It was newly produced T cells that mostly accounted for T-cell counts and diversity one year after transplant.

Turning to this clonotype: Its target is unknown. A much larger clone lies one base from this, so it may be a read error.

This CDR3 comprises 15 residues. The germline V gene has CDR1 SGHRS and CDR2 YFSETQ. Trimming took 7 bases from V and 2 from J, leaving 19 bases between them. Unique molecular identifiers were incorporated into the prepared TCRbeta library. TCRdb re-analysed the PCR reads in MiXCR, keeping a single row per CDR3 protein. The sample contains 130,000 to 150,000 distinct CDR3 sequences, about 8.8% of which appear only once. The chain is built from TRBV5-1 and TRBJ2-7; D unclear. The source was PBMCs, mostly from graft donor cells, collected 180 days after TCRalphabeta/CD19-depleted stem cell transplant. The clonotype was recovered from a female patient aged 2-10 years who had a stem cell transplant for congenital amegakaryocytic thrombocytopenia, so the T cells may come from the graft donor. The CDR3 protein is CASAVGPSITYEQYF. The CDR3 region has the DNA TGCGCCAGCGCCGTTGGTCCGTCCATAACCTACGAGCAGTACTTC.